The TCR beta chain described here comes from a study of T cells after yellow fever vaccination. General study findings and limits: Overall, a small share of clonotypes was seen in both CD4 and CD8 compartments. Abundant bulk-derived clonotypes could contaminate FACS-sorted repertoires. Boosting was followed by the reappearance of most primary-vaccination clones (just under 98% CD4, 70% to 90% CD8).

CDR3 size: 13 residues. V lost 6 bases to trimming and J lost 10 bases, with 13 bases between them. Production of TCR cDNA was by 5'RACE template switching, which also added a universal primer site and UMIs. TCRdb ran MiXCR on the 5' RACE reads and lists one entry per CDR3 protein. This sample has a few hundred thousand distinct CDR3 sequences; roughly 7.2% occur once, and the top ten carry 0.65% to 0.9%. Comments on this clonotype: The antigen is unknown.

This receptor was obtained from a man between 25 and 39 years old who received the YFV17D yellow fever vaccine. This chain connects TRBV12-3 or TRBV12-4 to TRBJ1-6; D is unclear. The sample here was CD4+ T cells sorted from PBMCs, taken 15 days after the yellow fever booster vaccination. CDR3 bases: TGTGCCAGCAGGGAGAATCCGAGGTCACCCCTCCACTTT. Residues: CASRENPRSPLHF.